The present entry profiles one T cell receptor (beta chain) with its context. This specimen comes from a study of beta chain features in type 1 diabetes. V shed 4 bases and J shed 0 bases, with 7 bases lying between them. The V gene's germline CDR1 is SQVTM and CDR2 ANQGSEA. There are 13 residues in the CDR3. The sequenced template was cDNA made from the entire isolated RNA. Measured with immunoSEQ multiplex PCR; TCRdb has only the in-frame clones, and not every one. The sample contains 200,000 to 250,000 clones, about a tenth of which appear only once. J is TRBJ1-5 and V is TRBV29-1; D ambiguous. Sequencing was done on a sample of central memory CD4+ T cells from blood. The receptor was isolated from a young man in good health. The CDR3 is CSVVGSSNQPQHF. DNA of the CDR3: TGCAGCGTTGTGGGGTCTAGCAATCAGCCCCAGCATTTT.